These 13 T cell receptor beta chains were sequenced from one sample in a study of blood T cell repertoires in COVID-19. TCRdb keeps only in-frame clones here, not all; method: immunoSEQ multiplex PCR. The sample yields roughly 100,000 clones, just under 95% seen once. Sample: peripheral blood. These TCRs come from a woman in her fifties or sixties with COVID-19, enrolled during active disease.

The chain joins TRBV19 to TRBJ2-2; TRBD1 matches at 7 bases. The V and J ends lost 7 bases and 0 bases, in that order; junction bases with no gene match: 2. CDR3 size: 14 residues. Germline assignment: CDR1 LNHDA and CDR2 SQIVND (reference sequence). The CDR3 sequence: CASTTGTNTGELFF. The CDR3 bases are TGTGCCAGTACGACAGGGACGAACACCGGGGAGCTGTTTTTT.

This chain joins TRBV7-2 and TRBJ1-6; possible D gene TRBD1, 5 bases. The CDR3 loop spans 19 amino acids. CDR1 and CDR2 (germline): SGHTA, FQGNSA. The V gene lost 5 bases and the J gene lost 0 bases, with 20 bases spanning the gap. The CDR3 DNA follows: TGTGCCAGCAGCCCCCTTCTGACAGCCAGCAGCTCCTATAATTCACCCCTCCACTTT. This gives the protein CASSPLLTASSSYNSPLHF.

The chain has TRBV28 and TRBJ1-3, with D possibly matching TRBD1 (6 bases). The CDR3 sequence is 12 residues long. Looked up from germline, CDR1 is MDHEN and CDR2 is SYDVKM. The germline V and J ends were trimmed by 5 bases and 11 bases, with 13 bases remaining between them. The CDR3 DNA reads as TGTGCCAGCAGTCTACAGGGTAACCCCATATATTTT. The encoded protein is CASSLQGNPIYF.

CDR3 loop: CASSLVAGITTNEKLFF. The CDR3 DNA reads TGTGCCAGCAGCTTAGTTGCAGGAATCACAACTAATGAAAAACTGTTTTTT. The rearrangement joins TRBV7-6 to TRBJ1-4; unclear D gene. The CDR3 runs to 17 residues. The V gene lost 1 base and the J gene lost 0 bases, with 12 bases spanning the gap. Per the germline V gene, CDR1 is SGHVS and CDR2 is FNYEAQ.

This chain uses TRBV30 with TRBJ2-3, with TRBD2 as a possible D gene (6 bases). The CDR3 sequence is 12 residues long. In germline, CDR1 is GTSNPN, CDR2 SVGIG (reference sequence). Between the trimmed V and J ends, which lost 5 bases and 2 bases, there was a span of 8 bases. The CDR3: CAWSGLTDTQYF. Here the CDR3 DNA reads TGTGCCTGGTCGGGACTCACAGATACGCAGTATTTT.

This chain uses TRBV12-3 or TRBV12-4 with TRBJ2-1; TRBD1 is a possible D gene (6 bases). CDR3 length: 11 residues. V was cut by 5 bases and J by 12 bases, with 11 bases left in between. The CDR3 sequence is CASSLADRQFF. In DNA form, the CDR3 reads TGTGCCAGCAGTCTTGCGGACAGGCAGTTCTTC.

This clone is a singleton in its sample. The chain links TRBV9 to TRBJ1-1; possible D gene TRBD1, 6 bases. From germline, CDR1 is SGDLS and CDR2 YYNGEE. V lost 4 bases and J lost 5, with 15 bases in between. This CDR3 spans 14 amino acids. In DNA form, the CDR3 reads TGTGCCAGCAGCCCTGAGGGGGGGAGGACTGAAGCTTTCTTT. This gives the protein CASSPEGGRTEAFF.

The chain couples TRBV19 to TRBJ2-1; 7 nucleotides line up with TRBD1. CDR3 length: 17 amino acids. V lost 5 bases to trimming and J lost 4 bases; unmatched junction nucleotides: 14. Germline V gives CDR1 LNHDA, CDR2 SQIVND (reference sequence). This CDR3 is CASSRKGTARVYNEQFF. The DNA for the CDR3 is TGTGCCAGTAGTCGGAAGGGGACAGCCCGAGTATACAATGAGCAGTTCTTC.

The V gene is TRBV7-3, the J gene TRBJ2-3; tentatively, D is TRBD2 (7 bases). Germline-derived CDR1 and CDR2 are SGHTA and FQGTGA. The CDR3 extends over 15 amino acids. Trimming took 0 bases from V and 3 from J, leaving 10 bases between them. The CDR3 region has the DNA TGTGCCAGCAGCTTAACGGGGGGGCAAACAGATACGCAGTATTTT. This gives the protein CASSLTGGQTDTQYF.

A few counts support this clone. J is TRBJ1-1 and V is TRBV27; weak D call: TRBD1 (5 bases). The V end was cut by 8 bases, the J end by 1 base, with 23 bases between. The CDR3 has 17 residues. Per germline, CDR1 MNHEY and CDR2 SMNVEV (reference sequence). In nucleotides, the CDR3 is TGTGCCAGCCACCCATTGCGGGACGTATTCTCGAACACTGAAGCTTTCTTT. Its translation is CASHPLRDVFSNTEAFF.

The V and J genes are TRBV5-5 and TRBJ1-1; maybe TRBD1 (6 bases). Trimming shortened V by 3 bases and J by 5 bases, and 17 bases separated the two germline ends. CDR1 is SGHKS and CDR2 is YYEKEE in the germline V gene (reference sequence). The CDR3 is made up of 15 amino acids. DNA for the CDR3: TGTGCCAGCAGCTCCGGACCAGGGGCCGGGACTGAAGCTTTCTTT. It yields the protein CASSSGPGAGTEAFF.

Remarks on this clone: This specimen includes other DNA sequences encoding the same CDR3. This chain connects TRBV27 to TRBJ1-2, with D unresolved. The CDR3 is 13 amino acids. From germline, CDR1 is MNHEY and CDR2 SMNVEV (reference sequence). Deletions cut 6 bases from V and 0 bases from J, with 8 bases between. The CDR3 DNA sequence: TGTGCCAGCAGCTCCACACCTAACTATGGCTACACCTTC. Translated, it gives CASSSTPNYGYTF.

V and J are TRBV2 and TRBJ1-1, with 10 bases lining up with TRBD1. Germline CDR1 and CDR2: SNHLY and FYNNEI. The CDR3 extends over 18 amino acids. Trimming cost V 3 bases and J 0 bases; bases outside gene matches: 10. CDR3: CASSDRVPGQGMNTEAFF. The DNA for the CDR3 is TGTGCCAGCAGTGATCGGGTTCCGGGACAGGGGATGAACACTGAAGCTTTCTTT. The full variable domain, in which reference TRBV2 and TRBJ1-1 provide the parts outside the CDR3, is EPEVTQTPSHQVTQMGQEVILRCVPISNHLYFYWYRQILGQKVEFLVSFYNNEISEKSEIFDDQFSVERPDGSNFTLKIRSTKLEDSAMYFCASSDRVPGQGMNTEAFFGQGTRLTVV.